What follows are 15 T cell receptor beta chains derived from one specimen sequenced in a study of CD8 T cells in ankylosing spondylitis. MiXCR was run by TCRdb on the 5' RACE reads, yielding one entry per CDR3 protein. The sample records 150,000 to 200,000 distinct CDR3 sequences, over 10% being singletons. The sample was blood, either unsorted or a sorted T cell fraction (not recorded which). The receptors come from a female donor with ankylosing spondylitis or in good health (not recorded which).

J is TRBJ2-2 and V is TRBV7-9, with 10 bases aligning to TRBD2. This CDR3 has 16 amino acids. Losses at the gene ends were 6 bases for V and 3 bases for J; bases not matched to a gene: 7. Germline CDR1 and CDR2: SEHNR and FQNEAQ (reference sequence). The CDR3 region is CASRPPGTSDTGELFF. The CDR3, as DNA: TGTGCCAGCAGGCCCCCCGGGACTAGCGACACCGGGGAGCTGTTTTTT.

Comments on this clonotype: It may be a read error: a sequence one base away is much more abundant. The J gene is TRBJ1-4, the V gene TRBV7-9, with 7 nucleotides matching TRBD1. Per the germline V gene, CDR1 is SEHNR and CDR2 is FQNEAQ (reference sequence). This CDR3 is 15 amino acids long. Unmatched junction bases numbered 13, after V lost 5 bases and J lost 10 bases. CDR3 DNA sequence: TGTGCCAGCAGCCAACTTACAGGGGTTGGTGGAAAACTGTTTTTT. Translation: CASSQLTGVGGKLFF. The complete variable domain, with remaining parts taken from reference TRBV7-9 and TRBJ1-4, reads DTGVSQNPRHKITKRGQNVTFRCDPISEHNRLYWYRQTLGQGPEFLTYFQNEAQLEKSRLLSDRFSAERPKGSFSTLEIQRTEQGDSAMYLCASSQLTGVGGKLFFGSGTQLSVL.

This clonotype was observed at least ten times. The rearrangement joins TRBV11-2 to TRBJ2-1, with TRBD1 identical over 7 bases. The CDR3 spans 18 residues. Germline values: CDR1 SGHAT, CDR2 FQNNGV. Trimming removed 0 bases from V and 10 bases from J; junction bases left unmatched: 18. The DNA for the CDR3 is TGTGCCAGCAGCTTAGACCAGGGGGACAGATACCTACCAATGGAGCAGTTCTTC. Translated: CASSLDQGDRYLPMEQFF.

This clonotype was counted at least ten times. This chain links TRBV2 with TRBJ2-3; D may be TRBD1 (6 bases). Germline V gene lookup returns CDR1 SNHLY and CDR2 FYNNEI. This CDR3 contains 16 residues. The V end was cut by 6 bases, the J end by 2 bases, with 18 bases between. The CDR3 nucleotides are TGTGCCAGCAGCTCCCGGGACAACCCCAACACAGATACGCAGTATTTT. Its protein product is CASSSRDNPNTDTQYF.

This clonotype was seen repeatedly, ten times or more. The chain links TRBV12-3 or TRBV12-4 to TRBJ2-7; unclear D gene. CDR3 size: 10 residues. V lost 9 bases and J lost 5, with 8 bases in between. The CDR3 DNA is TGTGCCAGGGGAAGGCACGAGCAGTACTTC. Its protein is CARGRHEQYF.

This clonotype was seen more than once but under ten times. The chain joins TRBV5-4 to TRBJ1-3; 7 positions agree with TRBD1. CDR1 is SGHNT, CDR2 YYREEE, per germline (reference sequence). The CDR3 is 15 amino acids. Germline trimming cut 1 base from V and 1 base from J; bases unmatched to any gene: 2. The CDR3 reads CASSLQGESGNTIYF. Here the CDR3 DNA reads TGTGCCAGCAGCTTGCAGGGGGAATCTGGAAACACCATATATTTT.

The chain combines TRBV9 with TRBJ2-1, with 10 bases lining up with TRBD1. Germline V gene lookup returns CDR1 SGDLS and CDR2 YYNGEE. This CDR3 is 16 amino acids long. After removal of 0 bases from V and 9 bases from J, the junction contained 9 bases not matched to a gene. The CDR3 spells CASSVAEDRGLAEQFF. In DNA form, the CDR3 reads TGTGCCAGCAGCGTAGCGGAAGACAGGGGGCTTGCTGAGCAGTTCTTC.

With regard to this clonotype: A clone one base away is much larger, so this may be a read error. The chain is built from TRBV20-1 and TRBJ2-7; 8 bases match TRBD1. This CDR3 contains 14 residues. Germline-derived CDR1 and CDR2 are DFQATT and SNEGSKA (reference sequence). V lost 3 bases, J lost 4 bases, and 8 bases stayed unmatched. CDR3 DNA sequence: TGCAGTGCTAGTGAATCAGGGGGCGGATACGAGCAGTACTTC. Protein sequence: CSASESGGGYEQYF.

This clonotype was detected a few times. V and J are TRBV5-1 and TRBJ1-6, with D perhaps TRBD1 (6 bases). Trimming removed 0 bases at V and 9 bases at J, with 13 bases between. Germline V lookup: CDR1 SGHRS, CDR2 YFSETQ. This CDR3 spans 15 amino acids. CDR3 in DNA: TGCGCCAGCAGCTTGGATGGAGGGGGATCTTCACCCCTCCACTTT. Its translation: CASSLDGGGSSPLHF.

This clonotype was counted ten times or more. The rearrangement joins TRBV7-6 to TRBJ1-5; perhaps TRBD1 as D (5 bases). CDR1 SGHVS and CDR2 FNYEAQ come from the germline V gene. This CDR3 has 14 amino acids. V shed 1 base and J shed 2 bases, with 6 bases lying between them. CDR3 nucleotide sequence: TGTGCCAGCAGCTTAGAACAGGGCAATCAGCCCCAGCATTTT. It yields the protein CASSLEQGNQPQHF.

There are a few counts of this clonotype. This sequence joins TRBV15 and TRBJ2-3, with a possible D match to TRBD1 (5 bases). The V end was cut by 5 bases, the J end by 6 bases, with 21 bases between. CDR1 LNHNV and CDR2 YYDKDF come from the germline V gene (reference sequence). The CDR3 has 16 amino acids. CDR3 DNA sequence: TGTGCCACCAGCGTCCGGCAGCAGACGCACAGGGATACGCAGTATTTT. Amino acid sequence: CATSVRQQTHRDTQYF.

The chain combines TRBV13 with TRBJ2-7, with D possibly matching TRBD2 (6 bases). The germline V gene has CDR1 PRHDT and CDR2 FYEKMQ (reference sequence). The ends were cut back, 4 bases at V and 4 bases at J, with 11 bases in the middle. This CDR3 region has 13 residues. The DNA of the CDR3 is TGTGCCAGCAGCTCCGGGACTCCATACGAGCAGTACTTC. This translates into CASSSGTPYEQYF.

The J gene is TRBJ1-4, the V gene TRBV27; D gene ambiguous. This CDR3 has 14 residues. Trimming left V 5 bases short and J 7 bases short, with 14 bases between. Germline CDR1 and CDR2: MNHEY and SMNVEV (reference sequence). The CDR3 nucleotides read TGTGCCAGCAGTCGGGAGGCGGGTGGTGAAAAACTGTTTTTT. It codes for CASSREAGGEKLFF.

This chain joins TRBV2 and TRBJ2-7; D may match TRBD1 or TRBD2 (5 bases each). There are 13 residues in the CDR3. The V end lost 8 bases, the J end lost 0 bases, and 11 bases lay between the germline ends. Germline V gene data show CDR1 as SNHLY and CDR2 as FYNNEI. For the CDR3, the DNA is TGTGCCAGCGAGGGACGGCTCTCCTACGAGCAGTACTTC. This sequence encodes CASEGRLSYEQYF.

This clonotype appeared many times. J is TRBJ1-1 and V is TRBV11-2, with unresolved D. CDR1 is SGHAT, CDR2 FQNNGV, per germline. V lost 2 bases and J lost 2, with 21 bases in between. The CDR3 loop spans 18 amino acids. The CDR3 region is CASSLRLGKMESNTEAFF. The CDR3 bases are TGTGCCAGCAGCTTAAGGTTGGGGAAAATGGAGTCTAACACTGAAGCTTTCTTT.